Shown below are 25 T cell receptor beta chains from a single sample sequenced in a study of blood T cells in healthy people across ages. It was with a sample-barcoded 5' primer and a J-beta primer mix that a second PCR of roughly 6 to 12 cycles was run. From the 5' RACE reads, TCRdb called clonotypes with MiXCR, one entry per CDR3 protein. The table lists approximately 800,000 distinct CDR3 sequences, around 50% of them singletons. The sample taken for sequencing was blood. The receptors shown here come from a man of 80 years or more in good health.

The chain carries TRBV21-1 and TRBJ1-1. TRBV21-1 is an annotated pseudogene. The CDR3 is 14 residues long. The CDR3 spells CASSKTFRKTEAFF. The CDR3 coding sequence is TGTGCCAGCAGCAAGACATTCCGTAAAACTGAAGCTTTCTTT.

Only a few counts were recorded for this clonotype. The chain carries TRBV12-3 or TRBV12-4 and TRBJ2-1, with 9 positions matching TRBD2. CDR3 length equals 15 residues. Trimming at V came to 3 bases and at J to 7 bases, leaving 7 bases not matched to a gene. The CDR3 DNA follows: TGTGCCAGCAGTTTGGCGGGAGGGCCCTTAAATGAGCAGTTCTTC. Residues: CASSLAGGPLNEQFF.

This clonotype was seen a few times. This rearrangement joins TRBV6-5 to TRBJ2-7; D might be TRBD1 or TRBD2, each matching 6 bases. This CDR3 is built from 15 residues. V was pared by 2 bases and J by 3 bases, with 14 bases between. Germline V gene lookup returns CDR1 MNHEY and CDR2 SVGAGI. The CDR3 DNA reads TGTGCCAGCAGTTACAGGGGGGAGAGAATCTACGAGCAGTACTTC. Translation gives CASSYRGERIYEQYF.

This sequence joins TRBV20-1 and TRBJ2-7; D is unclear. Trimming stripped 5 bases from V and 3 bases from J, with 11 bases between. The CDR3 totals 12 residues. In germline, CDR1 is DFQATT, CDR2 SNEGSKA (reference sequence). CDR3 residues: CSALGLLYEQYF. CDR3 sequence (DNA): TGCAGTGCTCTCGGGCTCCTCTACGAGCAGTACTTC.

CDR3 in amino acids: CASSYGLGRSTDTQYF. In DNA, the CDR3 is TGCGCCAGCAGCTACGGCCTTGGCCGAAGCACAGATACGCAGTATTTT. This sequence joins TRBV5-1 and TRBJ2-3; D is undetermined. Trimming took 3 bases from V and 0 from J, leaving 14 bases between them. This CDR3 has 16 amino acids. Germline CDR1 reads SGHRS; CDR2 reads YFSETQ.

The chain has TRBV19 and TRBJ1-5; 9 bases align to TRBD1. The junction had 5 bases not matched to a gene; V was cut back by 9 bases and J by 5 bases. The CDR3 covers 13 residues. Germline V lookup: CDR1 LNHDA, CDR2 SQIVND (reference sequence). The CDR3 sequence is CARDRGPDQPQHF. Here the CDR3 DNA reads TGTGCCAGGGACAGGGGTCCCGATCAGCCCCAGCATTTT.

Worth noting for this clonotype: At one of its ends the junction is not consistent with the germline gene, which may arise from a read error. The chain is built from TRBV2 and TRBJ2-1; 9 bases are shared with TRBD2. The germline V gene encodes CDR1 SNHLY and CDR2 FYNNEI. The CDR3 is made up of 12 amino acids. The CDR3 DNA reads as TGTGCCAGCAATAGCGGGAGTAATGGGCAGTTCTTC. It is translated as CASNSGSNGQFF.

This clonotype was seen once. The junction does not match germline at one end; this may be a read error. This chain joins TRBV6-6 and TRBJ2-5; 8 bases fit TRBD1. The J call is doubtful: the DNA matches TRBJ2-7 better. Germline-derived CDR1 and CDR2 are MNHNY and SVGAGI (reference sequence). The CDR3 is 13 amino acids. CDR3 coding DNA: TGTGCCGGCAGCCCCACAGGGGGGAGCGAGCAGTACTTC. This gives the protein CAGSPTGGSEQYF.

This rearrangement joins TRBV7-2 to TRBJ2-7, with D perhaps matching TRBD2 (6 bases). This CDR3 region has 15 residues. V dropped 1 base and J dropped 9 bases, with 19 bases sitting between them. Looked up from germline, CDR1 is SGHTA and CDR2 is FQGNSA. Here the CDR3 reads CASSLVSGSKGRQYF. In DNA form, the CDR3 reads TGTGCCAGCAGCTTAGTTTCCGGGAGTAAGGGGCGGCAGTACTTC.

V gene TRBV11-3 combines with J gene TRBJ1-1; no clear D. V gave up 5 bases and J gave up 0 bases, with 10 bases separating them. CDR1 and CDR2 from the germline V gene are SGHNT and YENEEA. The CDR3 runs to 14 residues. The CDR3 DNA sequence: TGTGCCAGCAGCGTGCAGCACATGAACACTGAAGCTTTCTTT. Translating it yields CASSVQHMNTEAFF.

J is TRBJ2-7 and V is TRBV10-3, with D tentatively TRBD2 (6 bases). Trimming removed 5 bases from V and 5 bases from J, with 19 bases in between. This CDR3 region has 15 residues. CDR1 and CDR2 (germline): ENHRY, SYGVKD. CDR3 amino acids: CAISFAGPDGDEQYF. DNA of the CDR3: TGTGCCATCAGTTTTGCGGGGCCCGATGGGGACGAGCAGTACTTC.

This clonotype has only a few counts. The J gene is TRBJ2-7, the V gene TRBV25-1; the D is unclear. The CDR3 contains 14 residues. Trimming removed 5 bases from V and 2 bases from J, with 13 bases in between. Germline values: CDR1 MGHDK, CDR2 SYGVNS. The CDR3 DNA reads TGTGCCAGCAGTAAGCCGGGCCCTACCTACGAGCAGTACTTC. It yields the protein CASSKPGPTYEQYF.

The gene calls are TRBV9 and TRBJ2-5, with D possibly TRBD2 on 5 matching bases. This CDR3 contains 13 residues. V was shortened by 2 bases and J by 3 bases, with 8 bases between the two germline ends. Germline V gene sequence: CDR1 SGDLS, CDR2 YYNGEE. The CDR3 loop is CASSVTGEETQYF. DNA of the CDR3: TGTGCCAGCAGCGTGACCGGGGAAGAGACCCAGTACTTC.

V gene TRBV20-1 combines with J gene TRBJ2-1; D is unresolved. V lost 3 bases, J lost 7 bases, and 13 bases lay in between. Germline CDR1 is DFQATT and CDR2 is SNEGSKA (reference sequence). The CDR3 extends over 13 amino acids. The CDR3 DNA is TGCAGTGCTAGCCGCGCCTTGGGGAATGAGCAGTTCTTC. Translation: CSASRALGNEQFF.

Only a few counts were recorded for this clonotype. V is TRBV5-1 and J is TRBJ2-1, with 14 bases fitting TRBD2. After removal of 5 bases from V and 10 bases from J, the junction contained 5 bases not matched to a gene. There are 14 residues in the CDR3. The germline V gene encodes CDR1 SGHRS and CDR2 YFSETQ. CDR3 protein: CASRPTSGGDEQFF. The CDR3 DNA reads TGCGCCAGCAGGCCGACTAGCGGGGGGGACGAGCAGTTCTTC.

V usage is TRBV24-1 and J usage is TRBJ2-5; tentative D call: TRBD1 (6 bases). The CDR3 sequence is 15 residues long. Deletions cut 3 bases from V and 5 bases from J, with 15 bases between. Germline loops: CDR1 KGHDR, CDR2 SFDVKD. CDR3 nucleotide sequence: TGTGCCACCAGTGATCCACAGGGTTCGGGCGAGACCCAGTACTTC. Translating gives CATSDPQGSGETQYF.

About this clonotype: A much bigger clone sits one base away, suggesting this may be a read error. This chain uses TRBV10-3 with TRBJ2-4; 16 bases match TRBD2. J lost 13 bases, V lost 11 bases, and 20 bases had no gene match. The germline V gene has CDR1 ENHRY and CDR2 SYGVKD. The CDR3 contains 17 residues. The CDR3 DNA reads TGTGCCTCCCGCGTGGGACTAGCGGGAGGGTCGGAATACGTGCAGTACTTC. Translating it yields CASRVGLAGGSEYVQYF.

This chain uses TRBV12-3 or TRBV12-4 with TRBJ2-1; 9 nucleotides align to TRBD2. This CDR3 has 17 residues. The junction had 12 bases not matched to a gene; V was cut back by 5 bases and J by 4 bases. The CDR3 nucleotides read TGTGCCAGCAGTAGACTAGCGGTAGGAGGGCTTTACAATGAGCAGTTCTTC. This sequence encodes CASSRLAVGGLYNEQFF.

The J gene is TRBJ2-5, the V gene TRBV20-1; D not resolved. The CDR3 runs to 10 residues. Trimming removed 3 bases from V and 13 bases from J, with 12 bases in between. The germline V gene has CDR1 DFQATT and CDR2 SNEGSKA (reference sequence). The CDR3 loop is CSASFGERYF. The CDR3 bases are TGCAGTGCTAGTTTTGGCGAGCGGTACTTC.

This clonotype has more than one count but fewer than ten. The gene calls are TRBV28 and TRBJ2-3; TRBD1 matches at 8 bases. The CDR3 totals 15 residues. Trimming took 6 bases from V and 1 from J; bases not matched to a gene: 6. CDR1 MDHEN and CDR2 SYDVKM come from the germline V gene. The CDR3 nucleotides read TGTGCCAGCAGACCGACGGGACAGGGCACAGATACGCAGTATTTT. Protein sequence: CASRPTGQGTDTQYF.

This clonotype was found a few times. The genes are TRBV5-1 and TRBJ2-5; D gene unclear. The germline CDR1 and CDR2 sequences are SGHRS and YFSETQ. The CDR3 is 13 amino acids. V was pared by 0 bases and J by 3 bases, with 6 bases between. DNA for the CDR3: TGCGCCAGCAGCTTGGTTCTAGAAGAGACCCAGTACTTC. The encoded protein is CASSLVLEETQYF.

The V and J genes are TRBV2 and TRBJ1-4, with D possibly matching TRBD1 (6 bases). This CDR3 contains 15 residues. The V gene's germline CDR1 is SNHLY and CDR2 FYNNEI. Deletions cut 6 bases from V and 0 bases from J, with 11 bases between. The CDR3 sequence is CASSQGLTTNEKLFF. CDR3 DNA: TGTGCCAGCAGCCAGGGGCTAACAACTAATGAAAAACTGTTTTTT.

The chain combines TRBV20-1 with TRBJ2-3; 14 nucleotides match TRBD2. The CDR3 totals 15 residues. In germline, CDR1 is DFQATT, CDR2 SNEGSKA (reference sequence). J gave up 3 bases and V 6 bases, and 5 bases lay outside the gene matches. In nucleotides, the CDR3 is TGCAGTGCGGCCGGGACTAGCGGGAGAACAGATACGCAGTATTTT. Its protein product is CSAAGTSGRTDTQYF.

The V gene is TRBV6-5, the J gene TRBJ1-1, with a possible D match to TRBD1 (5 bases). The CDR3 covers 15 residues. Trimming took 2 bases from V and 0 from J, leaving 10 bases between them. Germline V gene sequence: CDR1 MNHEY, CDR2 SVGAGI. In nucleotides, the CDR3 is TGTGCCAGCAGTTACGCGGGGGGTATGAACACTGAAGCTTTCTTT. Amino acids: CASSYAGGMNTEAFF.

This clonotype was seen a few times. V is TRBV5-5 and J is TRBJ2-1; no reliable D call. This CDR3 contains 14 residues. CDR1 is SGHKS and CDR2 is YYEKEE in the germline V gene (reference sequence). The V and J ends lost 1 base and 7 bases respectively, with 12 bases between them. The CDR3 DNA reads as TGTGCCAGCAGCTTGCCTAGTGTTCGGAATGAGCAGTTCTTC. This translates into CASSLPSVRNEQFF.